This T cell receptor (beta chain) was obtained from a study of T cells in Graves' hyperthyroidism and ophthalmopathy. Background on the study: Prior to any treatment, at the point of initial diagnosis, peripheral blood was collected.

This clonotype was counted many times. As yet, its antigen is unknown. This CDR3 has 14 residues. Unmatched junction bases numbered 2, after V lost 3 bases and J lost 0 bases. The V gene's germline CDR1 is MDHEN and CDR2 SYDVKM. Researchers amplified the TCR beta CDR3 regions from RNA transcripts. Researchers ran a first-round RT-PCR on the TCR CDR3 using the HTBI primer set. TCRdb reanalysed the multiplex PCR reads using MiXCR and keeps one entry per CDR3 protein. Among 500,000 to 750,000 distinct CDR3 sequences, 11% to 15% were seen once, and the ten largest hold more than 6%. Thyroid ultrasound, orbital computed tomography, clinical symptoms, and serum thyroxine and TRAb underpinned diagnoses. Study observations and caveats: Model-based prediction identified ophthalmopathy a median approximately 6 months prior to its onset.

Sequencing used blood. The V gene is TRBV28, the J gene TRBJ2-7; 7 positions match TRBD1. The receptor's source is a woman younger than 30 with Graves' ophthalmopathy. This CDR3 reads CASSFEGASYEQYF. The CDR3 nucleotides read TGTGCCAGCAGTTTTGAGGGGGCCTCCTACGAGCAGTACTTC.